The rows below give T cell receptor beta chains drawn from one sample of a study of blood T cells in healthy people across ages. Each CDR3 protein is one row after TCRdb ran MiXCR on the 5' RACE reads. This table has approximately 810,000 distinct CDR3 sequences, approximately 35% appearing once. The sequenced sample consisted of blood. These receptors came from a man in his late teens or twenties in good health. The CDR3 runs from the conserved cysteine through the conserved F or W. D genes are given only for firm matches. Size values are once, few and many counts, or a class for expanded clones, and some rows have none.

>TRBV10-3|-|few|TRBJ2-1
CASGTAPYNEQFF
TGTGCCTCCGGCACAGCCCCCTACAATGAGCAGTTCTTC
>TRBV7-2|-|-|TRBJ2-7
CASSPRWDTDEQYF
TGTGCCAGCAGCCCTCGCTGGGACACAGATGAGCAGTACTTC
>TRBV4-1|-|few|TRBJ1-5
CASSQGALGPQHF
TGCGCCAGCAGCCAAGGGGCACTGGGACCCCAGCATTTT
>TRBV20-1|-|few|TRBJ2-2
CSARVWVTGELFF
TGCAGTGCTAGAGTTTGGGTCACCGGGGAGCTGTTTTTT
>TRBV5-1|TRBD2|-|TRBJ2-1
CASSSGLAGDSYNEQFF
TGCGCCAGCAGCTCGGGACTAGCGGGAGACTCCTACAATGAGCAGTTCTTC
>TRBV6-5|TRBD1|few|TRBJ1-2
CASSRPTATGGGYTF
TGTGCCAGCAGTCGTCCTACAGCTACAGGGGGCGGCTACACCTTC
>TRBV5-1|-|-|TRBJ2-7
CASSFAPGWSSYEQYF
TGCGCCAGCAGCTTTGCCCCGGGATGGAGCTCCTACGAGCAGTACTTC
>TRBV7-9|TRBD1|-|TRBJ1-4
CASSPPGQGAEKLFF
TGTGCCAGCAGCCCGCCGGGACAGGGAGCTGAAAAACTGTTTTTT
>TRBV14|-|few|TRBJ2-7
CASSHGTTPPYEQYF
TGTGCCAGCAGCCATGGGACCACGCCGCCCTACGAGCAGTACTTC
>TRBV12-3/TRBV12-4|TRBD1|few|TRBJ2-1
CASSPVRTGPHNEQFF
TGTGCCAGCAGTCCCGTCCGGACAGGGCCGCACAATGAGCAGTTCTTC
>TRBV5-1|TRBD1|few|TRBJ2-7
CASSSKTGGNEQYF
TGCGCCAGCAGCTCGAAGACAGGGGGCAATGAGCAGTACTTC
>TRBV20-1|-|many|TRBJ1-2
CSATGNLLGYTF
TGCAGTGCTACAGGGAATCTGCTCGGCTACACCTTC
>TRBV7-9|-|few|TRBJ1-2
CAGSLALGGYTF
TGTGCCGGCAGCTTAGCGCTCGGGGGCTACACCTTC
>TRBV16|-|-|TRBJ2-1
CASSQNDIRGRSYNEQFF
TGTGCCAGCAGCCAAAATGACATACGGGGCCGCTCCTACAATGAGCAGTTCTTC
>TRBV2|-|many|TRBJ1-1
CASSRLENTEAFF
TGTGCCAGCAGTAGATTGGAGAACACTGAAGCTTTCTTT
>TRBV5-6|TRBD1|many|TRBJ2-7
CASSFPGQTAYEQYF
TGTGCCAGCAGCTTCCCGGGACAGACGGCCTACGAGCAGTACTTC